These T cell receptor beta chains were read from a single sample in a study of chronic HIV infection and antiretroviral therapy. TCRdb independently ran MiXCR on the 5' RACE reads; one entry per CDR3 protein. The data show more than 25,000 distinct CDR3 sequences, about 8.6% seen once. Source material: peripheral blood. The source of these receptors is an adult who had HIV and had not received antiretroviral therapy, or was an uninfected healthy control (not recorded which). Both conserved end residues are part of each CDR3. The D gene is left open where the match is weak. The size entry is marked missing in some rows and otherwise reads once, few, many or a size class.

D	size	J	V	CDR3	DNA
NA	many	TRBJ1-3	TRBV5-1	CASSLTGQRTSGNTIYF	TGCGCCAGCAGCTTGACCGGCCAGCGGACCTCTGGAAACACCATATATTTT
TRBD1	once	TRBJ2-3	TRBV12-5	CASGSSDRGTDTQYF	TGTGCTAGTGGTTCCTCAGACAGGGGAACAGATACGCAGTATTTT
NA	many	TRBJ1-2	TRBV7-8	CASSLTEANYGYTF	TGTGCCAGCAGCTTAACAGAAGCTAACTATGGCTACACCTTC
TRBD1	few	TRBJ2-5	TRBV5-5	CASSFRGTGGETQYF	TGTGCCAGCAGCTTCAGAGGGACAGGCGGAGAGACCCAGTACTTC
TRBD1	medium-sized	TRBJ2-5	TRBV4-1	CASSQLTSGQQQETQYF	TGCGCCAGCAGCCAGCTAACGTCGGGACAGCAACAAGAGACCCAGTACTTC
NA	few	TRBJ2-3	TRBV5-8	CASSLRVRRSAQYF	TGTGCCAGCAGCTTGAGGGTTCGGCGCAGCGCGCAGTATTTT
NA	NA	TRBJ1-5	TRBV2	CASSEARRDQPQHF	TGTGCCAGCAGTGAAGCAAGGAGGGATCAGCCCCAGCATTTT
NA	NA	TRBJ2-3	TRBV2	CASSDGRLPSTDTQYF	TGTGCCAGCAGTGATGGGAGGTTACCTAGCACAGATACGCAGTATTTT
NA	NA	TRBJ2-7	TRBV10-3	CAISEKDSSYEQYF	TGTGCCATCAGTGAGAAGGACAGCTCCTACGAGCAGTACTTC
NA	NA	TRBJ2-4	TRBV27	CASRQGSAKNIQYF	TGTGCCAGCAGACAGGGTTCAGCCAAAAACATTCAGTACTTC
NA	many	TRBJ1-5	TRBV10-3	CAISAGGQGQPQHF	TGTGCCATCAGTGCTGGGGGCCAGGGGCAGCCCCAGCATTTT
TRBD1	many	TRBJ1-6	TRBV13	CASSPGTEDNSPLHF	TGTGCCAGCAGCCCTGGGACAGAAGATAATTCACCCCTCCACTTT
TRBD2	many	TRBJ2-1	TRBV14	CASSLRLAPYNEQFF	TGTGCCAGCAGCCTTCGACTAGCCCCCTACAATGAGCAGTTCTTC
NA	NA	TRBJ2-1	TRBV29-1	CSVEDSNEQFF	TGCAGCGTTGAAGATAGCAATGAGCAGTTCTTC
TRBD1	NA	TRBJ2-1	TRBV3-1	CASSQAWTGGNEQFF	TGTGCCAGCAGCCAAGCCTGGACAGGGGGAAATGAGCAGTTCTTC
TRBD1	NA	TRBJ1-4	TRBV5-4	CASSSRQGMNEKLFF	TGTGCCAGCAGCTCAAGACAGGGGATGAATGAAAAACTGTTTTTT
TRBD1	many	TRBJ1-1	TRBV12-3/TRBV12-4	CASSSARTGSGSEAFF	TGTGCCAGCAGCTCGGCCCGGACAGGAAGCGGGTCTGAAGCTTTCTTT
NA	many	TRBJ2-7	TRBV18	CASSPRQYEQYF	TGTGCCAGCTCACCACGACAGTACGAGCAGTACTTC
NA	many	TRBJ2-7	TRBV7-9	CATGQGGREQYF	TGTGCCACCGGTCAGGGGGGACGCGAGCAGTACTTC
NA	many	TRBJ1-1	TRBV11-2	CASSSGGRVTEAFF	TGTGCCAGCAGTTCAGGAGGCAGGGTGACTGAAGCTTTCTTT
NA	few	TRBJ1-4	TRBV29-1	CIAGGGTNEKLFF	TGCATCGCGGGGGGTGGAACTAATGAAAAACTGTTTTTT
NA	many	TRBJ2-2	TRBV7-3	CASSLWTARTGELFF	TGTGCCAGCAGCTTATGGACCGCGAGGACCGGGGAGCTGTTTTTT
TRBD1	many	TRBJ2-7	TRBV29-1	CSVTTGVYEQYF	TGCAGCGTTACCACAGGGGTCTACGAGCAGTACTTC
TRBD2	many	TRBJ2-5	TRBV6-5	CASSYLGTSGVKTQYF	TGTGCCAGCAGTTACTTGGGGACTAGCGGTGTGAAGACCCAGTACTTC